The T cell receptor beta chain under discussion was sequenced for a study of T-cell memory formation after mild COVID-19. Many counts were recorded for this clonotype. Antigen unknown. General study results and limits: Pre-infection memory harbored some responding clones, suggesting cross-reactive memory joined. Unconfirmed was the SARS-CoV-2 specificity of second-wave clones that peaked on day 37.

From germline, CDR1 is LNHDA and CDR2 SQIVND (reference sequence). The CDR3 spans 15 residues. V lost 3 bases to trimming and J lost 4 bases; unmatched junction nucleotides: 9. TCRdb used MiXCR to reprocess the 5' RACE reads, holding one entry per CDR3 protein. The sample records hundreds of thousands of distinct CDR3 sequences, roughly a fifth being singletons. The sample was PBMCs or a T cell subset sorted from them (not recorded which). The TCR sequence derives from an adult woman who had mild COVID-19 (a few samples of this study predate the infection). Cell type and time point are not known. The V gene is TRBV19, the J gene TRBJ2-7, with TRBD2 identical over 7 bases. The CDR3, as DNA: TGTGCCAGTAGTATCTCTACTAGCGACATTTACGAGCAGTACTTC. Translated, it gives CASSISTSDIYEQYF.